The 6 T cell receptor beta chains below come from one sample, sequenced in a study of T cell responses to AZD1222 COVID-19 vaccine. Profiling relied on immunoSEQ multiplex PCR, and the TCRdb table lists in-frame clones only, not all of them. This sample yields 80,000 or so clones, of which 60% to 85% are seen a single time; 25% to 30% belongs to the top ten. The sequencing used peripheral blood, collected 28 days after the second dose of the MenACWY control vaccine. The receptor source for this set is an adult who received the MenACWY meningococcal vaccine as a control.

This clone occurred a few times. The CDR3 DNA reads TGTGCCAGCAGTAAGGGACTAGCGGGAGCCGGGGAGCTGTTTTTT. Translation gives CASSKGLAGAGELFF. This sequence joins TRBV6-2 or TRBV6-3 and TRBJ2-2; 14 positions agree with TRBD2. Trimming took 5 bases from V and 6 from J; bases not matched to a gene: 2. Germline loops: CDR1 MNHEY, CDR2 SVGEGT. CDR3 length: 15 amino acids.

This clone occurred once. CDR3 amino acids: CASSLEQGAEKLFF. The CDR3 bases are TGCGCCAGCAGCTTGGAACAGGGAGCAGAAAAACTGTTTTTT. The rearrangement uses TRBV5-1 and TRBJ1-4, with a possible D match to TRBD1 (6 bases). Germline CDR1 SGHRS, CDR2 YFSETQ. The CDR3 is made up of 14 amino acids. V lost 0 bases and J 8 bases, leaving 11 bases between the germline ends.

V usage is TRBV6-5 and J usage is TRBJ1-6; a weak D match, TRBD1 (5 bases). The V end lost 5 bases, the J end lost 9 bases, and 17 bases lay between the germline ends. CDR3 length: 15 residues. The germline CDR1 and CDR2 sequences are MNHEY and SVGAGI. As DNA, the CDR3 is TGTGCCAGCAGTCTCATTACAGGTGATCCTTCACCCCTCCACTTT. Encoded protein: CASSLITGDPSPLHF.

The chain carries TRBV7-7 and TRBJ2-4, with D uncertain. The CDR3 length is 11 residues. Germline CDR1 is SSHAT and CDR2 is FNYEAQ (reference sequence). The CDR3 DNA reads TGTGCTACCTCCTGTGGTTCCATTCAGTACTTC. Encoded protein: CATSCGSIQYF.

The V and J genes are TRBV27 and TRBJ2-1, with a possible D match to TRBD1 (6 bases). Trimming took off 6 bases at V and 8 bases at J, with 20 bases between the two ends. The CDR3 spans 15 residues. Germline V gene sequence: CDR1 MNHEY, CDR2 SMNVEV (reference sequence). This CDR3 is CASSNHLRGTYEQFF. The CDR3 nucleotides are TGTGCCAGCAGCAACCACCTCAGGGGCACCTATGAGCAGTTCTTC.

The chain employs TRBV11-3 and TRBJ2-7; no firm D call. CDR3 size: 13 residues. Trimming stripped 1 base from V and 2 bases from J, with 6 bases between. Germline V gives CDR1 SGHNT, CDR2 YENEEA. CDR3 residues: CASSLGAAYEQYF. The CDR3 coding sequence is TGTGCCAGCAGCTTAGGGGCAGCCTACGAGCAGTACTTC.